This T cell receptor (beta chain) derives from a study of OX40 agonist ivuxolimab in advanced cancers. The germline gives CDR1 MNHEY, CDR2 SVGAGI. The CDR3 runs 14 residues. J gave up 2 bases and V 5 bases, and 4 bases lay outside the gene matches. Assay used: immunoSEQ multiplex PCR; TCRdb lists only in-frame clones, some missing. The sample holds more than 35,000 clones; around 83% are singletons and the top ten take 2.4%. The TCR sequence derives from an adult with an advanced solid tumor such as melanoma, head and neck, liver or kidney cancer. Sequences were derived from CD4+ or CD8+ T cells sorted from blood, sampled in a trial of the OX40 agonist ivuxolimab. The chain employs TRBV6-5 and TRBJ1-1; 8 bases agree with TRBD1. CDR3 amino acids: CASSQDRENTEAFF. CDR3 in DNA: TGTGCCAGCAGTCAGGACAGGGAAAACACTGAAGCTTTCTTT.